This T cell receptor (beta chain) was observed in a study of cytotoxic CD8 clonotypes in ibrutinib-treated CLL. Overall study: Complete response was seen in 2 patients and partial in approximately 25; around twelve progressed and roughly 14 stayed remitted after a median roughly 70 months. It was after a median approximately eleven months of treatment, range 6 to 36, that response samples were taken.

In its sample, this clone was seen many times. As yet, its antigen is unknown. Study results and caveats: Clonality was elevated at ibrutinib response and had returned toward baseline at progression.

The junction had 4 bases not matched to a gene; V was cut back by 0 bases and J by 2 bases. The germline CDR1 and CDR2 sequences are SGHTA and FQGTGA. The CDR3 runs to 16 residues. The repertoire was sequenced with immunoSEQ multiplex PCR; TCRdb's copy has only in-frame clones and lacks some. Of tens of thousands of clones listed, roughly 57% were seen once; the top ten hold about 31%. The input for sequencing was PBMCs, taken after 12 months of ibrutinib treatment. This clonotype originated in a human donor with chronic lymphocytic leukemia. The rearrangement links TRBV7-3 to TRBJ2-5; 9 bases align to TRBD2. The CDR3 bases are TGTGCCAGCAGCTTAACTATCACTAGCGGGCAAGAGACCCAGTACTTC. Its translation: CASSLTITSGQETQYF.